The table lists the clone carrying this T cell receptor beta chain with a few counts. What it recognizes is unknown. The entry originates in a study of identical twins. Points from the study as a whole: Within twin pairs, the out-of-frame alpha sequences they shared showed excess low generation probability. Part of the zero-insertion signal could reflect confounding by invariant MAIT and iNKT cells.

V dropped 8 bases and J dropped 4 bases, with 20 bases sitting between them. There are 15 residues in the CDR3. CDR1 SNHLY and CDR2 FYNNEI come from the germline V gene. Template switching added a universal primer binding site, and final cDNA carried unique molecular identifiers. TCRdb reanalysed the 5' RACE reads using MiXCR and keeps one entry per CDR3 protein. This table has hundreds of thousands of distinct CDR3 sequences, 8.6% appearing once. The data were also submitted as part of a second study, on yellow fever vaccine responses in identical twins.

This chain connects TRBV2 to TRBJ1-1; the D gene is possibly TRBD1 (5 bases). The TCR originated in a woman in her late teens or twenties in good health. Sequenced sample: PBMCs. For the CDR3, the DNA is TGTGCCAGCGGATCCAGGGCTAGGGTAGGCACTGAAGCTTTCTTT. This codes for CASGSRARVGTEAFF.